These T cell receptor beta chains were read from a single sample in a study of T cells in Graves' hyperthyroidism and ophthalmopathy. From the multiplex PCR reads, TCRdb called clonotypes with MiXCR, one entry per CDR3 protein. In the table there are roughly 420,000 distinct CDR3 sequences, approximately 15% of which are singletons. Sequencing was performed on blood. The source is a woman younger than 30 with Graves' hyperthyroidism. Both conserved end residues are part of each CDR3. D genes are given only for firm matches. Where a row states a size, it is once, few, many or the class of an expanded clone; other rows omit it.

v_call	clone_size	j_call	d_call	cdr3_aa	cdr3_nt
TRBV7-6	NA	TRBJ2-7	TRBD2	CASSSHAGASGATYEQYF	TGTGCCAGCAGCTCCCACGCCGGGGCTAGCGGGGCGACCTACGAGCAGTACTTC
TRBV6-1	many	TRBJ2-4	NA	CASSEIAKNIQYF	TGTGCCAGCAGTGAAATAGCCAAAAACATTCAGTACTTC
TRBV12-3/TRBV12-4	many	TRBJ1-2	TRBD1	CASTLNRGTIGYTF	TGTGCCAGCACCCTGAACAGGGGAACTATTGGCTACACCTTC
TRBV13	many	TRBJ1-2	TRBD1	CASSLVGTGEGYTF	TGTGCCAGCAGCTTAGTGGGGACAGGTGAAGGCTACACCTTC
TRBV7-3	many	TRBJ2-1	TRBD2	CASSLKVGLANEQFF	TGTGCCAGCAGCTTAAAAGTGGGACTAGCCAATGAGCAGTTCTTC
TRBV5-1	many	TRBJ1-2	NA	CASSDQTVNYGYTF	TGCGCCAGCAGCGATCAGACGGTCAACTATGGCTACACCTTC
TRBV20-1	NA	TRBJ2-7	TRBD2	CSARGGTSGSSYEQYF	TGCAGTGCTAGAGGAGGTACTAGCGGGAGCTCCTACGAGCAGTACTTC
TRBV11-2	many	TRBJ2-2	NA	CASSSGGGTGELFF	TGTGCCAGCAGCTCGGGGGGCGGCACCGGGGAGCTGTTTTTT
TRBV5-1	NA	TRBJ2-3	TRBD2	CATKGGTSGGVFTDTQYF	TGCGCCACCAAAGGTGGGACTAGCGGGGGTGTCTTCACAGATACGCAGTATTTT
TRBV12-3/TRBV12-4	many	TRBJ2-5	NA	CASSLHLLYDGSGTQYF	TGTGCCAGCAGTCTACACCTCCTTTACGACGGCTCGGGGACCCAGTACTTC
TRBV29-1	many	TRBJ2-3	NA	CSVEQGPRTDTQYF	TGCAGCGTGGAACAGGGTCCCCGCACAGATACGCAGTATTTT